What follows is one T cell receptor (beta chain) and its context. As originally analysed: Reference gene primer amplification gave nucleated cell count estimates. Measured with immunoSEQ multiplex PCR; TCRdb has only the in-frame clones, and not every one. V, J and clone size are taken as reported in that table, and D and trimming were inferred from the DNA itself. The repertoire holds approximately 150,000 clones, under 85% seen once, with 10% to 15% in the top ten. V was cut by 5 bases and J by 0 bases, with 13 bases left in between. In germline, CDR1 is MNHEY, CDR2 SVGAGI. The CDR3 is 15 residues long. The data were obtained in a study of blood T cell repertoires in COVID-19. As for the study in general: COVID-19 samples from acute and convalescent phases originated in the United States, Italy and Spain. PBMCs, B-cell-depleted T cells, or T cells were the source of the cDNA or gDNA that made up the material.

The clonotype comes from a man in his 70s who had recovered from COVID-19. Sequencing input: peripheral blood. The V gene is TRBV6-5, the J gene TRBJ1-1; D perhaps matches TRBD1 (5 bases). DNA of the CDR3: TGTGCCAGCAGTAGATCGGGGGTCATGAACACTGAAGCTTTCTTT. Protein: CASSRSGVMNTEAFF.